This record concerns one T cell receptor (beta chain) sequence. Its antigen is not identified. The data were taken from a study of T cells after yellow fever vaccination. Each CDR3 protein is one row after TCRdb ran MiXCR on the 5' RACE reads. The top ten clones hold approximately 2.7% of a sample with fewer than 150,000 distinct CDR3 sequences, roughly 6.8% of them seen once. The CDR3 has 14 amino acids. V lost 2 bases and J 6 bases, leaving 14 bases between the germline ends. Germline values: CDR1 GTSNPN, CDR2 SVGIG (reference sequence). Study-level points and caveats: Booster samples showed a return of most primary-vaccination clones (under 98% CD4, 88% CD8).

The origin of this receptor is a man aged 18 to 29 who received the YFV17D yellow fever vaccine. The sample was CD4+ T cells sorted from PBMCs, taken roughly 45 days after the first yellow fever vaccination. V and J are TRBV30 and TRBJ1-5; D perhaps matches TRBD1 (5 bases). CDR3 nucleotides: TGTGCCTGGAGTACCGGGGCTCTAGGTCAGCCCCAGCATTTT. Translating gives CAWSTGALGQPQHF.